The 7 T cell receptor beta chains reported below all come from one sample, sequenced in a study of tumor-infiltrating lymphocytes in primary liver carcinoma. A primer in the constant region served to generate TCR beta cDNA from 500 to 600 ng of total RNA. Nested multiplex PCR, run for three rounds with slightly modified ARM-PCR, yielded TCR beta libraries. Each of the first two PCR rounds ran approximately 11 cycles with TRBV1-TRBV30 forward and C-beta reverse primers. In TCRdb, the multiplex PCR reads were re-called with MiXCR into one record per CDR3 protein. The sample contains roughly 55,000 distinct CDR3 sequences, approximately 70% of which appear only once. Taking about 18-32 mg of unsorted bulk tissue, the authors co-extracted RNA and DNA. Sequencing was performed on liver tumor tissue from sampling region 2. Noted subset: tumor region T2, inferior pole. The source of these receptors is a man between 40 and 49 years old with primary liver carcinoma and hepatitis B virus infection.

The sample holds a few counts of this clonotype. Germline is not matched at one junction end, which may reflect a read error. The rearrangement joins TRBV6-1 to TRBJ1-6; D call uncertain. Germline values: CDR1 MNHNS, CDR2 SASEGT. The CDR3 runs to 15 residues. CDR3 protein: CASSEVKGNNSPLHF. In DNA form, the CDR3 reads TGTGCCAGTAGTGAAGTCAAGGGAAATAATTCACCCCTCCACTTT.

For the CDR3, the DNA is TGTGCCAGCAGCTTAGACGGGACAGACGATGAGCGCTTCTTC. As protein: CASSLDGTDDERFF. The V call is TRBV11-3, the J call TRBJ2-1; TRBD1 agrees at 7 bases. CDR3 size: 14 residues. V shed 0 bases and J 16 bases; nucleotides not matched to a gene: 12. Germline loops: CDR1 SGHNT, CDR2 YENEEA.

This clonotype was seen only once. Relative to the germline gene, one junction end is altered; a read error may explain this. This rearrangement joins TRBV4-1 to TRBJ2-7, with 7 bases matching TRBD2. In germline, CDR1 is MGHRA, CDR2 YSYEKL. The CDR3 covers 15 residues. The CDR3 coding sequence is TGCGCCGGCAGCCAAGGTATAGGGCGGGAGTATGAGCAGTACTTC. Its translation: CAGSQGIGREYEQYF.

With respect to this clonotype: A read error may explain this, as a much larger clone is one base away. The chain combines TRBV6-4 with TRBJ2-1, with TRBD2 matching 11 bases. Unmatched junction bases numbered 4, after V lost 4 bases and J lost 5 bases. This CDR3 is built from 15 residues. The germline CDR1 and CDR2 sequences are MRHNA and SNTAGT. Here the CDR3 reads CASSGGTSGNNEQFF. CDR3 DNA: TGTGCCAGCAGTGGCGGGACTAGCGGTAACAATGAGCAGTTCTTC.

The chain links TRBV4-2 to TRBJ2-7; 11 nucleotides align to TRBD2. Germline V gene lookup returns CDR1 LGHNA and CDR2 YNFKEQ. The V gene end was trimmed by 0 bases and the J gene end by 5 bases; junction bases not matched to a gene: 3. The CDR3 is made up of 15 amino acids. CDR3 DNA sequence: TGTGCCAGCAGCCAAGATAGCGGGAGGGACAACGAGCAGTACTTC. Protein: CASSQDSGRDNEQYF.

Remarks on this clonotype: The junction does not match germline at one end; this may be a read error. This rearrangement joins TRBV4-1 to TRBJ2-3; 10 nucleotides line up with TRBD2. The CDR3 runs 18 residues. Germline V gives CDR1 MGHRA, CDR2 YSYEKL. The CDR3 coding sequence is TGCGCCAGCGGCCAGACCATCACCCTAGCGGGAGTCACCGATACGCAGTATTTT. Translated: CASGQTITLAGVTDTQYF.

Points on this clonotype: At one end the junction does not follow the germline gene, possibly because of a read error. This chain uses TRBV5-4 with TRBJ2-3, with 8 bases identical to TRBD2. The CDR3 covers 16 residues. Per the germline V gene, CDR1 is SGHNT and CDR2 is YYREEE (reference sequence). CDR3 protein: CTSSLEGSGVTDTQYF. CDR3 DNA sequence: TGTACCAGCAGCTTGGAAGGTAGCGGGGTCACTGATACGCAGTATTTT.